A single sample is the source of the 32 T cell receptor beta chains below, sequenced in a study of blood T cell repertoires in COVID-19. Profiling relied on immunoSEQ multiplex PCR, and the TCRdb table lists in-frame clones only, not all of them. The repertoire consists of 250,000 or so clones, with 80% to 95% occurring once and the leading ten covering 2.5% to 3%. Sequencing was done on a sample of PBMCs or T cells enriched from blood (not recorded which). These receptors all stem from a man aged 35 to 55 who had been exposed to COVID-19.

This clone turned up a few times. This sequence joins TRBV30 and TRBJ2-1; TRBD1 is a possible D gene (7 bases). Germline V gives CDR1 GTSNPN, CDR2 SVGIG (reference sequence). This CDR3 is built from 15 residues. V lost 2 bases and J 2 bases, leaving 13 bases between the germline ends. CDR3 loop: CAWSTGDRAYNEQFF. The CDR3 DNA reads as TGTGCCTGGAGTACGGGGGACAGAGCCTACAATGAGCAGTTCTTC. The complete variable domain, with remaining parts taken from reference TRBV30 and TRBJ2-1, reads SQTIHQWPATLVQPVGSPLSLECTVEGTSNPNLYWYRQAAGRGLQLLFYSVGIGQISSEVPQNLSASRPQDRQFILSSKKLLLSDSGFYLCAWSTGDRAYNEQFFGPGTRLTVL.

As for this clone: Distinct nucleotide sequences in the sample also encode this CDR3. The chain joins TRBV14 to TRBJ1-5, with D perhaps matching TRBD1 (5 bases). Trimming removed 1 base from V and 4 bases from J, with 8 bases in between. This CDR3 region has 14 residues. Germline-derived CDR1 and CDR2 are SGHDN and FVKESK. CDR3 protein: CASSQGGGNQPQHF. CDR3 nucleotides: TGTGCCAGCAGCCAAGGGGGGGGAAATCAGCCCCAGCATTTT.

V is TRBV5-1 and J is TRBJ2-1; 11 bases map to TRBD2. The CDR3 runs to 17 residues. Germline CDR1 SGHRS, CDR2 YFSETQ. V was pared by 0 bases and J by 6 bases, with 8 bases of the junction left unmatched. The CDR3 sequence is CASSLASVTSGINEQFF. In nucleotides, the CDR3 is TGCGCCAGCAGCTTGGCCTCTGTGACTAGCGGGATCAATGAGCAGTTCTTC.

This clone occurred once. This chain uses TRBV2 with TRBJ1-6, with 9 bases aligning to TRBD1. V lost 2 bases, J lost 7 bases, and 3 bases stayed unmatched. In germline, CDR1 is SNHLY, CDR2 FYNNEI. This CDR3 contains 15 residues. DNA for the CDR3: TGTGCCAGCAGTGAATCGGGACAGGGCAATTCACCCCTCCACTTT. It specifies CASSESGQGNSPLHF.

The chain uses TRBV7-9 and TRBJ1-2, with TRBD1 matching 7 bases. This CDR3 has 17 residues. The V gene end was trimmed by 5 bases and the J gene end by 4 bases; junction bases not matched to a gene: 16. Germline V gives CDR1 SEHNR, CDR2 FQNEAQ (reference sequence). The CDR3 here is CASSPIQLLPGGYGYTF. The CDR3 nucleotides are TGTGCCAGCAGCCCCATTCAACTTCTTCCAGGGGGCTATGGCTACACCTTC.

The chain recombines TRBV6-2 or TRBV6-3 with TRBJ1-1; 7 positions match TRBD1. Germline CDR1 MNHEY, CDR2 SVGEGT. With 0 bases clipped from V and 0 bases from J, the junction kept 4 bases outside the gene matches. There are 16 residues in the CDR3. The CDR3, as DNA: TGTGCCAGCAGTTACTCTCTGGACAGGTTGAACACTGAAGCTTTCTTT. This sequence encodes CASSYSLDRLNTEAFF.

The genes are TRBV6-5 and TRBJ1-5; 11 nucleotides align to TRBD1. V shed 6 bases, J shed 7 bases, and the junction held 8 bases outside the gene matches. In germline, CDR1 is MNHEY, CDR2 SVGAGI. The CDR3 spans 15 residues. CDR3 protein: CASRAGQGAGQPQHF. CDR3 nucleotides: TGTGCCAGCAGGGCTGGACAGGGGGCGGGACAGCCCCAGCATTTT.

This CDR3 is CASSHVRGQETQYF. The CDR3 DNA is TGTGCCAGCAGCCACGTAAGGGGACAAGAGACCCAGTACTTC. This chain joins TRBV3-1 (or the pseudogene TRBV3-2) and TRBJ2-5, with D possibly TRBD1 on 5 matching bases. The V gene lost 3 bases and the J gene lost 2 bases, with 10 bases spanning the gap. The CDR3 is 14 residues long. CDR1 is LGHDT and CDR2 is YNNKEL in the germline V gene (reference sequence).

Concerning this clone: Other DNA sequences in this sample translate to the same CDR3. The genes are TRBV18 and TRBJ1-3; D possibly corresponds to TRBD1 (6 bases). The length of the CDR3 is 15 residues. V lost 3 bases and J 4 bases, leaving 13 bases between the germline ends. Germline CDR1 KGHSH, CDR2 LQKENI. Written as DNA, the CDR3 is TGTGCCAGCTCACCCCAATCAGGGGAAGGAAACACCATATATTTT. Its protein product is CASSPQSGEGNTIYF.

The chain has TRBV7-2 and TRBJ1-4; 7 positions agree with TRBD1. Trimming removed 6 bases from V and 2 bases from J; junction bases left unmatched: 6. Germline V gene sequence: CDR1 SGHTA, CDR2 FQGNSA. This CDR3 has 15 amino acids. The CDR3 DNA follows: TGTGCCAGCAGTTTGACAGGGCTCACTAATGAAAAACTGTTTTTT. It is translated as CASSLTGLTNEKLFF.

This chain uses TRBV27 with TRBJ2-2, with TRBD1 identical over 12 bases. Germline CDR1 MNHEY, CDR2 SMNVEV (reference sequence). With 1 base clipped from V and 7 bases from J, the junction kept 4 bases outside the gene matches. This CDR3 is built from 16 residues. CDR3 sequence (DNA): TGTGCCAGCAGTTTATATGGGACAGGGGGCAGCGGGGAGCTGTTTTTT. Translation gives CASSLYGTGGSGELFF.

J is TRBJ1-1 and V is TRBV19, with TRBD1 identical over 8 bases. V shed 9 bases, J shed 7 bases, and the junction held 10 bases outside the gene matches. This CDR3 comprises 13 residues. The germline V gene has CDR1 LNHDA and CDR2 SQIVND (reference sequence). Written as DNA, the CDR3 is TGTGCCAGCCGACAGGACAGGGACCATGAAGCTTTCTTT. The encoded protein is CASRQDRDHEAFF.

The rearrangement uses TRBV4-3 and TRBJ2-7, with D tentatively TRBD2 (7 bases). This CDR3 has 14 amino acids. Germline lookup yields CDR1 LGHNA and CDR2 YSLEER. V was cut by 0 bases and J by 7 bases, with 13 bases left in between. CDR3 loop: CASSQDAGAGEQYF. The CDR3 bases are TGCGCCAGCAGCCAAGACGCGGGGGCTGGGGAGCAGTACTTC.

The CDR3 loop reads CASSGQGTSGSEQFF. The CDR3 region has the DNA TGTGCCAGCAGCGGACAGGGGACTAGCGGGAGTGAGCAGTTCTTC. The chain has TRBV2 and TRBJ2-1, with TRBD2 identical over 14 bases. This CDR3 contains 15 residues. Germline-derived CDR1 and CDR2 are SNHLY and FYNNEI. The trim removed 6 bases at V and 9 bases at J, leaving 7 bases unmatched. Looking up the rest from reference TRBV2 and TRBJ2-1 gives the full variable domain: EPEVTQTPSHQVTQMGQEVILRCVPISNHLYFYWYRQILGQKVEFLVSFYNNEISEKSEIFDDQFSVERPDGSNFTLKIRSTKLEDSAMYFCASSGQGTSGSEQFFGPGTRLTVL.

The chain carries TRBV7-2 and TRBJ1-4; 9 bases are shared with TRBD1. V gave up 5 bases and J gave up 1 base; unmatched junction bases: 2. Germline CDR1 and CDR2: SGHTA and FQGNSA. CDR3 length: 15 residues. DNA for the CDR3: TGTGCCAGCAGCAGACAGGGGGGAACTAATGAAAAACTGTTTTTT. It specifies CASSRQGGTNEKLFF.

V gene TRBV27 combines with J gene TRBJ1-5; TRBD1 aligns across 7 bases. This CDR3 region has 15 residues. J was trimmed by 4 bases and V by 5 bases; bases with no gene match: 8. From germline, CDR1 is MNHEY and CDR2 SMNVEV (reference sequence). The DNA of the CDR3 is TGTGCCAGCAGTATTAACAGGGGAAGAAATCAGCCCCAGCATTTT. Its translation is CASSINRGRNQPQHF.

CDR3 sequence: CASSPRGREETQYF. The CDR3 coding sequence is TGTGCCAGCAGCCCCAGGGGCCGGGAAGAGACCCAGTACTTC. The chain couples TRBV14 to TRBJ2-5; possible D gene TRBD1, 6 bases. V shed 4 bases and J shed 3 bases, with 12 bases lying between them. In germline, CDR1 is SGHDN, CDR2 FVKESK. This CDR3 is 14 amino acids long.

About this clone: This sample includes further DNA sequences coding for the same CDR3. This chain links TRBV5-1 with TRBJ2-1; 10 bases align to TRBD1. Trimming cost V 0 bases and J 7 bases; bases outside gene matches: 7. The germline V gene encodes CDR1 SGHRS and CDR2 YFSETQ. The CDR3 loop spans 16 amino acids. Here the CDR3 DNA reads TGCGCCAGCAGCTTGGGGGCTGGGACAGGGGTGAATGAGCAGTTCTTC. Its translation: CASSLGAGTGVNEQFF.

The CDR3 region is CASSLAGVGETQYF. In nucleotides, the CDR3 is TGTGCCAGCAGCTTAGCTGGCGTCGGGGAGACCCAGTACTTC. V usage is TRBV7-9 and J usage is TRBJ2-5; D gene uncertain. Trimming shortened V by 0 bases and J by 5 bases, and 10 bases separated the two germline ends. The CDR3 is 14 residues long. Germline assignment: CDR1 SEHNR and CDR2 FQNEAQ (reference sequence).

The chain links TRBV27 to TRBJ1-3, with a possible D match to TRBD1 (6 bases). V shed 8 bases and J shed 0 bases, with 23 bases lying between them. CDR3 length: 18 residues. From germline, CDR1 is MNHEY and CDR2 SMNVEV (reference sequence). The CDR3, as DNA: TGTGCCAGCCCCCACGGACAGACCCGAAAGTCCTCTGGAAACACCATATATTTT. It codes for CASPHGQTRKSSGNTIYF.

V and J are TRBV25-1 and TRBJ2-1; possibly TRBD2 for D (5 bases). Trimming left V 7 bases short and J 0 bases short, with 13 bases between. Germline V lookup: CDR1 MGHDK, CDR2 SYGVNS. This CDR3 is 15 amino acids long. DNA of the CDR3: TGTGCCAGCATTAGCGACCAGAGCTCCTACAATGAGCAGTTCTTC. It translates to CASISDQSSYNEQFF. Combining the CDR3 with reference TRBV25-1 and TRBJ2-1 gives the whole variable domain EADIYQTPRYLVIGTGKKITLECSQTMGHDKMYWYQQDPGMELHLIHYSYGVNSTEKGDLSSESTVSRIRTEHFPLTLESARPSHTSQYLCASISDQSSYNEQFFGPGTRLTVL.

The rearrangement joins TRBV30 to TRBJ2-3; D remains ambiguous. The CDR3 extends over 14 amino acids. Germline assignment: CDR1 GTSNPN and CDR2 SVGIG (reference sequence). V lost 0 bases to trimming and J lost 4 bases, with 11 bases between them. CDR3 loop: CAWSVLPNPDTQYF. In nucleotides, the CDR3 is TGTGCCTGGAGTGTACTCCCCAATCCAGATACGCAGTATTTT.

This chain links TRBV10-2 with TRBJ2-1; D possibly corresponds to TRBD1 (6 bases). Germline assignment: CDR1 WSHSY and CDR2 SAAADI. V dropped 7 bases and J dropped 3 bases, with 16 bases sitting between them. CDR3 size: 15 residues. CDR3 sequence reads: CASTPTGINYNEQFF. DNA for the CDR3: TGCGCCAGCACCCCCACAGGGATCAACTACAATGAGCAGTTCTTC.

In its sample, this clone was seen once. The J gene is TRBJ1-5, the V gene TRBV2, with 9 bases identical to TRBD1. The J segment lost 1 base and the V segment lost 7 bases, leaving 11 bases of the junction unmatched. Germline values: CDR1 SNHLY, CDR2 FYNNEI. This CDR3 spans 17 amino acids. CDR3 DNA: TGTGCCAGCATCAATCCGGGACAGGGTATGAGCAATCAGCCCCAGCATTTT. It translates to CASINPGQGMSNQPQHF.

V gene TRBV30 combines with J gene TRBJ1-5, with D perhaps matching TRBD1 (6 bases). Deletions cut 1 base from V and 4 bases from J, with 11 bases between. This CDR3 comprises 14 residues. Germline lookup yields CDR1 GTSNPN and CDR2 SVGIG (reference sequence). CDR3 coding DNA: TGTGCCTGGAGTGGGCAGGGGTCTAATCAGCCCCAGCATTTT. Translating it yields CAWSGQGSNQPQHF.

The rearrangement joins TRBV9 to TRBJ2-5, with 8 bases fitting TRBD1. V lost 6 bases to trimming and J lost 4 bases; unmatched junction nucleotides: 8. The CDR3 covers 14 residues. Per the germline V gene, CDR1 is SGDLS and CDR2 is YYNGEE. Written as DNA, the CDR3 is TGTGCCAGCACCCCCCAGACAGGGGCAGAGACCCAGTACTTC. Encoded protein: CASTPQTGAETQYF.

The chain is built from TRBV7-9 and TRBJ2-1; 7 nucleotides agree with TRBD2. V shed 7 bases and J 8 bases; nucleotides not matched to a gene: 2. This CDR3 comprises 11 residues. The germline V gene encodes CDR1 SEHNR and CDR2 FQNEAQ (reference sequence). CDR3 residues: CASTGGYEQFF. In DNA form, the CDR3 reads TGTGCCAGCACGGGAGGCTATGAGCAGTTCTTC.

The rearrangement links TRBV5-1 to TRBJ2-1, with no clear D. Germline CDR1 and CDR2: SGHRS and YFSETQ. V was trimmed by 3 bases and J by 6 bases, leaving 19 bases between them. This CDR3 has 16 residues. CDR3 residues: CASSSSNVALGNEQFF. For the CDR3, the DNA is TGCGCCAGCAGCTCCTCTAACGTAGCCCTTGGCAATGAGCAGTTCTTC. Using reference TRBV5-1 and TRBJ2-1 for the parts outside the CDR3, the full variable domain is KAGVTQTPRYLIKTRGQQVTLSCSPISGHRSVSWYQQTPGQGLQFLFEYFSETQRNKGNFPGRFSGRQFSNSRSEMNVSTLELGDSALYLCASSSSNVALGNEQFFGPGTRLTVL.

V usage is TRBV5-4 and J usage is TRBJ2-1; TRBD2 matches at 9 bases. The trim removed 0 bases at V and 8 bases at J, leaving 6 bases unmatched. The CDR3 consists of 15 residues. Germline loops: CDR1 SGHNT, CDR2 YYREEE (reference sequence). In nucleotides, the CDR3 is TGTGCCAGCAGCTTGGATGGTAGCGGGAGCTATGAGCAGTTCTTC. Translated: CASSLDGSGSYEQFF.

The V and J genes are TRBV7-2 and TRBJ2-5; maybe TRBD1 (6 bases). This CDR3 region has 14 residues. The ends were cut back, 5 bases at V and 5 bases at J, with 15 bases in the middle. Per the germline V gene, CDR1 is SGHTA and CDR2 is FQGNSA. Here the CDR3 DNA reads TGTGCCAGCAGCCGTAGCGAGCAGGGGGAGACCCAGTACTTC. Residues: CASSRSEQGETQYF. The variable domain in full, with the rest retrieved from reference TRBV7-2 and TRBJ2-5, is GAGVSQSPSNKVTEKGKDVELRCDPISGHTALYWYRQSLGQGLEFLIYFQGNSAPDKSGLPSDRFSAERTGGSVSTLTIQRTQQEDSAVYLCASSRSEQGETQYFGPGTRLLVL.

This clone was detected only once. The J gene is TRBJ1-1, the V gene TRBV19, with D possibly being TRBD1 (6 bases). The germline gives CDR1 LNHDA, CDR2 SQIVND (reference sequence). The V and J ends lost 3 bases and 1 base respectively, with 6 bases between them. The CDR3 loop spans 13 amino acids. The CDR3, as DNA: TGTGCCAGTAGTATGGGACAGAACACTGAAGCTTTCTTT. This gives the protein CASSMGQNTEAFF.

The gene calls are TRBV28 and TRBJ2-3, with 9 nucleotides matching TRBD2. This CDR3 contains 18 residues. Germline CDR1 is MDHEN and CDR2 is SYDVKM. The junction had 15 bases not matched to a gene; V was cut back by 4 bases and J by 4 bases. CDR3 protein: CASSSQSGSGRPADTQYF. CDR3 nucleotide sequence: TGTGCCAGCAGTTCCCAAAGTGGTAGCGGGAGACCCGCAGATACGCAGTATTTT.